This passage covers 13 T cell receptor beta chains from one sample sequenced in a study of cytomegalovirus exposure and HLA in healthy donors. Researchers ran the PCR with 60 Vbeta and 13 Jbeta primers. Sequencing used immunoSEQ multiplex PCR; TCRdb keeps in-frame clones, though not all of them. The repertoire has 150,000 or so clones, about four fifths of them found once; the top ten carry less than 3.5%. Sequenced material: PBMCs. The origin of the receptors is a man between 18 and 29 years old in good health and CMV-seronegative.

The CDR3 region is CASSLTLAGKYNEQFF. Here the CDR3 DNA reads TGTGCCAGCAGCCTAACACTAGCGGGGAAGTACAATGAGCAGTTCTTC. The V call is TRBV5-6, the J call TRBJ2-1; TRBD2 aligns across 10 bases. Trimming took 4 bases from V and 4 from J; bases not matched to a gene: 8. CDR1 and CDR2 (germline): SGHDT, YYEEEE. This CDR3 spans 16 amino acids.

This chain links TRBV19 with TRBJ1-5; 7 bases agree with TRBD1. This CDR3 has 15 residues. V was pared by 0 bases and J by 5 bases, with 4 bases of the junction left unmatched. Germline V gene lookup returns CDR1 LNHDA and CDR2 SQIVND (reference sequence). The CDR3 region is CASSIDRDRYQPQHF. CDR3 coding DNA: TGTGCCAGTAGTATAGATCGGGACAGATATCAGCCCCAGCATTTT.

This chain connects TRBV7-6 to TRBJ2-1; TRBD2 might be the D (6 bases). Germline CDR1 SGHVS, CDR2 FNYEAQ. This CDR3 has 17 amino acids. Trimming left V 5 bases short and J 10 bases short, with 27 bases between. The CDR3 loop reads CASSNQMAGKGTGEQFF. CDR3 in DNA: TGTGCCAGCAGCAACCAGATGGCGGGGAAAGGGACCGGAGAGCAGTTCTTC.

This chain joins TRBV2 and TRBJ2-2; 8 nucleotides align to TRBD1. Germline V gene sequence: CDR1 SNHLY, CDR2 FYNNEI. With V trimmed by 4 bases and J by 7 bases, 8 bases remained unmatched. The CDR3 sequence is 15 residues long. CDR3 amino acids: CASSARQGMNGELFF. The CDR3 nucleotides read TGTGCCAGCAGTGCCCGACAGGGGATGAACGGGGAGCTGTTTTTT.

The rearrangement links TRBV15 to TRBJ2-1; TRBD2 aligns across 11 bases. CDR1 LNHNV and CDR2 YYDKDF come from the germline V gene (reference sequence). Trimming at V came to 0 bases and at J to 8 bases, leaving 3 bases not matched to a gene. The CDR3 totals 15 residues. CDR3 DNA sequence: TGTGCCACCAGCAGAGATAGCGGGGGGGCCTATGAGCAGTTCTTC. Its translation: CATSRDSGGAYEQFF.

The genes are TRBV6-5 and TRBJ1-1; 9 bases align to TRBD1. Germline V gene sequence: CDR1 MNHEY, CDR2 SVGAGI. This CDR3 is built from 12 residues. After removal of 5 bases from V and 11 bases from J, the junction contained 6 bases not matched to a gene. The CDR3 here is CASSLDRGYAFF. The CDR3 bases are TGTGCCAGCAGTCTGGACAGGGGCTACGCTTTCTTT.

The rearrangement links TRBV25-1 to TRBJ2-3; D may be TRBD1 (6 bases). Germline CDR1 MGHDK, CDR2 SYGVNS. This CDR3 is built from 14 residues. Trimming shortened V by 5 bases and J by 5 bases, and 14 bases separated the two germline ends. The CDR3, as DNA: TGTGCCAGCAGTAAGGGACACGAGGTAGATACGCAGTATTTT. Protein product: CASSKGHEVDTQYF. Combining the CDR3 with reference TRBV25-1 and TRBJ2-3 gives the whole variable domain EADIYQTPRYLVIGTGKKITLECSQTMGHDKMYWYQQDPGMELHLIHYSYGVNSTEKGDLSSESTVSRIRTEHFPLTLESARPSHTSQYLCASSKGHEVDTQYFGPGTRLTVL.

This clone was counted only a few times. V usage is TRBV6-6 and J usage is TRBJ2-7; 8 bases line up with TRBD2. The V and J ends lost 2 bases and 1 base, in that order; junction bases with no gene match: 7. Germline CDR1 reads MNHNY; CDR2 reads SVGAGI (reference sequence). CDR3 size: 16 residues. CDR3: CASSYGGGGPSYEQYF. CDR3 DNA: TGTGCCAGCAGTTACGGGGGCGGGGGGCCTTCCTACGAGCAGTACTTC.

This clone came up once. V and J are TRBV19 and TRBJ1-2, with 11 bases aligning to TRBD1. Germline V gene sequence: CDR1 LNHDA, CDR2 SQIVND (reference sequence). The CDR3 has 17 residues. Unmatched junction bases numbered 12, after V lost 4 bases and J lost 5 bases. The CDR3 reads CASSTDRGLPFPYGYTF. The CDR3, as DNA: TGTGCCAGTAGTACGGACAGGGGGCTGCCCTTCCCGTATGGCTACACCTTC.

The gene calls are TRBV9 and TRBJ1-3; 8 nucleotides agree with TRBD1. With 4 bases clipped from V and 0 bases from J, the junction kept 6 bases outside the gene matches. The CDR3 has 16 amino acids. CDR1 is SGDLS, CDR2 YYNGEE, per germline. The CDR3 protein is CASSRTGPSSGNTIYF. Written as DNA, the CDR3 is TGTGCCAGCAGCCGGACAGGGCCGAGCTCTGGAAACACCATATATTTT.

CDR3 DNA sequence: TGTGCCAGCAGTTACGGGGGCAGGGGTCATGGCGAGCAGTACGTC. This gives the protein CASSYGGRGHGEQYV. This chain joins TRBV6-6 and TRBJ2-7; perhaps TRBD1 as D (6 bases). Germline V gene sequence: CDR1 MNHNY, CDR2 SVGAGI (reference sequence). This CDR3 contains 15 residues. V shed 2 bases and J shed 6 bases, with 17 bases lying between them.

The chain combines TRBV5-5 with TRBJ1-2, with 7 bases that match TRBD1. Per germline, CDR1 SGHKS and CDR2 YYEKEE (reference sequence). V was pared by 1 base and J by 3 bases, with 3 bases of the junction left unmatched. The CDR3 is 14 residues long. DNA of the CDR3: TGTGCCAGCAGCTTGAGGGGGCGAGACTATGGCTACACCTTC. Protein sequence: CASSLRGRDYGYTF.

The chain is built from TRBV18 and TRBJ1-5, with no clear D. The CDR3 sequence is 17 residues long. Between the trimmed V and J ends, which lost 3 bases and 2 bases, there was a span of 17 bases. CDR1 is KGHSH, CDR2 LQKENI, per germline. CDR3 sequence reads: CASSPASAGQGNQPQHF. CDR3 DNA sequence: TGTGCCAGCTCACCTGCTTCGGCTGGGCAGGGCAATCAGCCCCAGCATTTT.